This T cell receptor (beta chain) emerged from a study of blood T cell repertoires in COVID-19. Study background: The United States, Italy and Spain were the sources of the acute and convalescent COVID-19 samples.

In the study's own analysis: Amplification with reference gene primers provided the estimates of nucleated cell counts. The repertoire was sequenced with immunoSEQ multiplex PCR; TCRdb's copy has only in-frame clones and lacks some. V, J and clone size reflect that table, while D and trimming were determined from the DNA. The table has almost 200,000 clones, roughly 80% seen once. The trim removed 6 bases at V and 5 bases at J, leaving 8 bases unmatched. CDR1 is MNHEY, CDR2 SVGAGI, per germline. This CDR3 has 15 amino acids. V gene TRBV6-5 combines with J gene TRBJ1-4; TRBD1 agrees at 8 bases. The sequence came from a woman aged 40 to 50 with COVID-19, enrolled during active disease. The sample taken for sequencing was peripheral blood. The CDR3 region has the DNA TGTGCCAGCAGAGACGGACAGGGATTCAATGAAAAACTGTTTTTT. Encoded protein: CASRDGQGFNEKLFF.